The text below deals with one T cell receptor beta chain. Its matching antigen is unknown. This sample is part of a study of long-term antiretroviral therapy in people with HIV. Study-level points and caveats: Information pertaining to ART adherence, viral resistance or therapeutic modifications was not obtained. Regardless of time point, clones expanded before ART dominated the repertoire. Blood draws took place between about 2003 and 2017 and possibly involved older ART regimens.

V lost 5 bases to trimming and J lost 5 bases; unmatched junction nucleotides: 6. The V gene's germline CDR1 is WNHNN and CDR2 SYGVQD (reference sequence). This CDR3 is 14 amino acids long. Assay version v3.0 of immunoSEQ was used, and it was run at survey level. Profiling relied on immunoSEQ multiplex PCR, and the TCRdb table lists in-frame clones only, not all of them. The sample shows tens of thousands of clones, nearly 95% of them seen only once. This receptor was taken from a young man with HIV. This chain connects TRBV10-1 to TRBJ2-5, with TRBD1 matching over 9 bases. Source: unsorted PBMCs, taken 6 to 6.5 years after starting antiretroviral therapy. CDR3 amino acids: CASSRDRAGETQYF. DNA for the CDR3: TGCGCCAGCAGTCGGGACAGGGCCGGGGAGACCCAGTACTTC.